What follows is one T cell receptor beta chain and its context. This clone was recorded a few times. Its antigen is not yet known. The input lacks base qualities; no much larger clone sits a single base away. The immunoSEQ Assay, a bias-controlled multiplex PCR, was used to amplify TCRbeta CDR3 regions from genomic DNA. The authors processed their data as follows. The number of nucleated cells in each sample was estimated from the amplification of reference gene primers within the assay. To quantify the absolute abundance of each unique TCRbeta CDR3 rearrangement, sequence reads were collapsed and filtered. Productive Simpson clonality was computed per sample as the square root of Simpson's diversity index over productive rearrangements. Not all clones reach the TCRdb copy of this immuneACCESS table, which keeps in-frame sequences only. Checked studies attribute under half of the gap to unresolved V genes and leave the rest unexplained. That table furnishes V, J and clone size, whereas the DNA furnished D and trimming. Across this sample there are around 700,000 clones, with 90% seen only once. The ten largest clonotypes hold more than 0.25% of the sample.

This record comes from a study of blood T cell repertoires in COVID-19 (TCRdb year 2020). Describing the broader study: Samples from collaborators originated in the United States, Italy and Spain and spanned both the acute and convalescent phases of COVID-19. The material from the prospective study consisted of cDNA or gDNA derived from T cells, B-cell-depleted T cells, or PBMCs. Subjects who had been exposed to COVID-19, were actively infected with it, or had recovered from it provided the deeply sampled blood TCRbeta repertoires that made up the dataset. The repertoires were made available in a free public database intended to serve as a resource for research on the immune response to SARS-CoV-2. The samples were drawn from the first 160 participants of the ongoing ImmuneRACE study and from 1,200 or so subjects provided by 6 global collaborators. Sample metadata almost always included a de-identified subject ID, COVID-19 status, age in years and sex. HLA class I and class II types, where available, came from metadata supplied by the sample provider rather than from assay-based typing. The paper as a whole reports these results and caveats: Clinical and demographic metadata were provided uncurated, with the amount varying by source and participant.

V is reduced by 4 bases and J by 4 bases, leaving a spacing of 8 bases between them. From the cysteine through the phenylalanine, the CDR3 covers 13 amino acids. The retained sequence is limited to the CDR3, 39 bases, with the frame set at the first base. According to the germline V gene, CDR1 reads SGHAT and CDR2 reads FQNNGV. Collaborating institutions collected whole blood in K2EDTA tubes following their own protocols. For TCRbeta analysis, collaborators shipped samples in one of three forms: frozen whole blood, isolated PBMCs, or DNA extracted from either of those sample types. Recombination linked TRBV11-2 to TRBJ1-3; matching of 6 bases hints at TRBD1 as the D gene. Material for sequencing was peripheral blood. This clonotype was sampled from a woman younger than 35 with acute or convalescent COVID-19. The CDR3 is CASSSGQGNTIYF. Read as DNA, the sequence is TGTGCCAGCAGCTCAGGACAGGGAAACACCATATATTTT.